Sequencing of this TCR beta chain was carried out in a study of blood T cells in healthy people across ages. With each sample, at least 5 micrograms of total RNA were extracted. A second PCR of roughly 6 to 12 cycles used a sample-barcoded 5' primer and a J-beta primer mix. TCRdb called the 5' RACE reads again in MiXCR, with one record for every CDR3 protein. The sample lists 1.4 million to 1.5 million distinct CDR3 sequences; roughly 45% were seen once. The sequence derives from a woman aged 18-29 years in good health. The sequenced sample was blood.

CDR3 in amino acids: CASSLEDLGDEQFF. CDR3 DNA sequence: TGCGCCAGCAGCCTAGAGGACCTTGGCGATGAGCAGTTCTTC. V usage is TRBV5-1 and J usage is TRBJ2-1; D is undetermined. Between the trimmed V and J ends, which lost 4 bases and 8 bases, there was a span of 16 bases. Germline loops: CDR1 SGHRS, CDR2 YFSETQ. The CDR3 extends over 14 amino acids.